What follows is one TCR beta chain and its context. The data were taken from a study of shared clonotypes between healthy human individuals. Trimming cost V 8 bases and J 2 bases, with 24 bases left between them. The germline V gene encodes CDR1 LNHDA and CDR2 SQIVND (reference sequence). The CDR3 length is 17 residues. Assay used: immunoSEQ multiplex PCR; TCRdb lists only in-frame clones, some missing. Of fewer than 2.5 million clones listed, 80% to 95% are singletons. This clonotype originated in a man in his late teens or twenties in good health. Some clones in this sample may be carry-over from other donors' samples. The chain links TRBV19 to TRBJ1-1; the D gene is possibly TRBD1 (6 bases). Sequences were obtained from naive CD4+ T cells from PBMCs. Subset indicated: CD45RA+ positively selected. Written as DNA, the CDR3 is TGTGCCAGTGTCCACCCGCGAGGACAGTTCGGCAACACTGAAGCTTTCTTT. Protein: CASVHPRGQFGNTEAFF.